This passage covers 2 T cell receptor beta chains from one sample sequenced in a study of PD-L1 blockade in urothelial cancer. The time point denotes: pretreatment peripheral blood. The assay was immunoSEQ multiplex PCR, and TCRdb's table has in-frame clones only and misses some. The data hold some 71,000 clones, with around 85% observed a single time. The sequences come from PBMCs, collected around atezolizumab (anti-PD-L1) treatment. The receptors come from a man in his 60s with urothelial cancer.

V is TRBV28 and J is TRBJ2-7; 8 nucleotides agree with TRBD1. After removal of 1 base from V and 1 base from J, the junction contained 6 bases not matched to a gene. The CDR3 is 16 amino acids. Per germline, CDR1 MDHEN and CDR2 SYDVKM. The CDR3 nucleotides are TGTGCCAGCAGTTTATCGCAGGGGGCAAGGTCCTACGAGCAGTACTTC. Translated, it gives CASSLSQGARSYEQYF.

This clone is a singleton in its sample. The V call is TRBV30, the J call TRBJ1-2; no definite D call. In germline, CDR1 is GTSNPN, CDR2 SVGIG (reference sequence). The CDR3 has 15 residues. Trimming took off 2 bases at V and 6 bases at J, with 19 bases between the two ends. CDR3 sequence (DNA): TGTGCCTGGAGTAAACGTAGATCGGGTTACGATGGCTACACCTTC. This encodes CAWSKRRSGYDGYTF.